This T cell receptor beta chain emerged from a study of blood T cell repertoires in COVID-19. In the study overall: Whether acute or convalescent, the COVID-19 samples came from the United States, Italy and Spain. PBMCs, B-cell-depleted T cells, or T cells provided the cDNA or gDNA that made up the material.

Source study methods: Using reference gene primer amplification, nucleated cell counts were estimated. The assay was immunoSEQ multiplex PCR, and TCRdb's table has in-frame clones only and misses some. V and J calls and clone size are given by that table; D and trimming were obtained from the DNA. The table lists 270,000 or so clones, less than 85% of them singletons, with less than 4% in the top ten. The germline V and J ends were trimmed by 3 bases and 8 bases, with 10 bases remaining between them. Germline V gene lookup returns CDR1 LNHDA and CDR2 SQIVND (reference sequence). The CDR3 runs 12 residues.

The receptor comes from a woman in her late teens or twenties with acute or convalescent COVID-19. Sequencing was done on a sample of peripheral blood. This chain links TRBV19 with TRBJ1-2; tentative D call: TRBD1 (5 bases). CDR3 sequence (DNA): TGTGCCAGTAGTATTATAGGGGCGGGCTACACCTTC. Protein product: CASSIIGAGYTF.